A single sample is the source of the 9 T cell receptor beta chains below, sequenced in a study of blood T cells in healthy people across ages. Through a sample-barcoded 5' primer and a J-beta primer mix, a second PCR was run for roughly 6 to 12 cycles. TCRdb called the 5' RACE reads again in MiXCR, with one record for every CDR3 protein. The sample lists under 800,000 distinct CDR3 sequences, around 46% seen once, with less than 25% in the top ten. The source material was blood. Receptors were obtained from a woman aged 55-70 years in good health.

This clonotype was counted only a few times. J is TRBJ2-5 and V is TRBV20-1; possible D gene TRBD2, 5 bases. Germline CDR1 reads DFQATT; CDR2 reads SNEGSKA (reference sequence). V gave up 0 bases and J gave up 5 bases, with 16 bases separating them. The CDR3 sequence is 15 residues long. The CDR3 here is CSARDPAGPGETQYF. The CDR3 DNA reads TGCAGTGCTAGAGATCCGGCGGGCCCGGGGGAGACCCAGTACTTC.

This sequence joins TRBV12-3 or TRBV12-4 and TRBJ1-3, with unresolved D. Trimming shortened V by 6 bases and J by 0 bases, and 12 bases separated the two germline ends. The CDR3 extends over 15 amino acids. The CDR3 coding sequence is TGTGCCAGCAGACCAGCGGCCAGCTCTGGAAACACCATATATTTT. Translation: CASRPAASSGNTIYF.

This clonotype has at least ten counts. The V and J genes are TRBV29-1 and TRBJ2-3, with D hard to call. The germline V gene encodes CDR1 SQVTM and CDR2 ANQGSEA. Trimming pared 3 bases from V and 0 bases from J, leaving 7 bases between. The CDR3 runs 13 residues. The chain's CDR3 is CSVEGPSTDTQYF. CDR3 sequence (DNA): TGCAGCGTTGAGGGTCCTAGCACAGATACGCAGTATTTT.

This clonotype has at least ten counts. The chain has TRBV10-3 and TRBJ2-3, with D unclear. The germline V gene has CDR1 ENHRY and CDR2 SYGVKD. Trimming stripped 7 bases from V and 1 base from J, with 9 bases between. The CDR3 covers 13 residues. CDR3 DNA: TGTGCCATCAACTCGGTTGGCACAGATACGCAGTATTTT. Its translation: CAINSVGTDTQYF.

This clonotype was detected a few times. This chain links TRBV7-2 with TRBJ1-1, with D possibly TRBD1 on 5 matching bases. Germline V gene lookup returns CDR1 SGHTA and CDR2 FQGNSA. Trimming removed 6 bases from V and 4 bases from J, with 15 bases in between. The CDR3 runs to 14 residues. CDR3 in amino acids: CASRYGAGSTEAFF. CDR3 bases: TGTGCCAGCAGGTACGGGGCAGGCAGCACTGAAGCTTTCTTT. The variable domain in full, with the rest retrieved from reference TRBV7-2 and TRBJ1-1, is GAGVSQSPSNKVTEKGKDVELRCDPISGHTALYWYRQSLGQGLEFLIYFQGNSAPDKSGLPSDRFSAERTGGSVSTLTIQRTQQEDSAVYLCASRYGAGSTEAFFGQGTRLTVV.

This clonotype was counted once. The chain employs TRBV5-1 and TRBJ2-3, with 11 bases fitting TRBD2. Germline loops: CDR1 SGHRS, CDR2 YFSETQ. This CDR3 spans 15 amino acids. After removal of 2 bases from V and 4 bases from J, the junction contained 3 bases not matched to a gene. CDR3 protein: CASSFGTSGADTQYF. For the CDR3, the DNA is TGCGCCAGCAGCTTTGGGACTAGCGGTGCAGATACGCAGTATTTT.

This clonotype was detected a few times. The genes are TRBV3-1 and TRBJ2-3; weak D call: TRBD1 (5 bases). This CDR3 is 14 amino acids long. The V gene lost 2 bases and the J gene lost 1 base, with 7 bases spanning the gap. Germline V gives CDR1 LGHDT, CDR2 YNNKEL (reference sequence). In nucleotides, the CDR3 is TGTGCCAGCAGCCAATCGACAGGCACAGATACGCAGTATTTT. Translated: CASSQSTGTDTQYF.

J is TRBJ1-2 and V is TRBV7-2; a weak D match, TRBD1 (5 bases). Germline-derived CDR1 and CDR2 are SGHTA and FQGNSA. V was trimmed by 1 base and J by 1 base, leaving 16 bases between them. The CDR3 loop spans 17 amino acids. The CDR3 is CASSLVGRDGVNYGYTF. CDR3 sequence (DNA): TGTGCCAGCAGCTTAGTGGGCCGGGACGGTGTTAACTATGGCTACACCTTC.

The chain joins TRBV27 to TRBJ1-4; 8 positions agree with TRBD1. The CDR3 runs to 16 residues. Germline V gene lookup returns CDR1 MNHEY and CDR2 SMNVEV (reference sequence). The J segment lost 7 bases and the V segment lost 8 bases, leaving 15 bases of the junction unmatched. CDR3 nucleotide sequence: TGTGCCAGCGGGGGGATAATGACAGGGGTGGCTGAAAAACTGTTTTTT. This codes for CASGGIMTGVAEKLFF.